This passage covers 3 T cell receptor beta chains from one sample sequenced in a study of shared clonotypes between healthy human individuals. Generated by immunoSEQ multiplex PCR, the TCRdb table keeps only in-frame clones and is missing some. This sample carries about 2 million clones, 85% to 95% of them seen once, and the ten largest clones take more than 0.1%. Sample: naive CD4+ T cells sorted from blood. The subset: CD45RA+ positively selected. The origin of the receptors is a man in his late teens or twenties in good health.

The chain uses TRBV6-6 and TRBJ1-2, with D possibly being TRBD1 (6 bases). Germline V lookup: CDR1 MNHNY, CDR2 SVGAGI (reference sequence). V dropped 7 bases and J dropped 3 bases, with 9 bases sitting between them. The length of the CDR3 is 12 residues. The CDR3, as DNA: TGTGCCAGCACTAAGGGGGACTATGGCTACACCTTC. Translating gives CASTKGDYGYTF.

CDR3 nucleotides: TGTGCCAGCAGTTACCCCTCCTCCGGGGGGATGGAGACCCAGTACTTC. It codes for CASSYPSSGGMETQYF. The chain links TRBV6-5 to TRBJ2-5, with TRBD2 identical over 7 bases. The germline CDR1 and CDR2 sequences are MNHEY and SVGAGI. Trimming took 2 bases from V and 5 from J; bases not matched to a gene: 11. The CDR3 has 16 residues.

The chain uses TRBV30 and TRBJ1-1; possible D gene TRBD1, 5 bases. The CDR3 runs 16 residues. The germline V gene encodes CDR1 GTSNPN and CDR2 SVGIG (reference sequence). V lost 0 bases, J lost 4 bases, and 18 bases lay in between. As DNA, the CDR3 is TGTGCCTGGAGTGTACGGTTGGGGTGGAGGGGCACTGAAGCTTTCTTT. Protein product: CAWSVRLGWRGTEAFF.